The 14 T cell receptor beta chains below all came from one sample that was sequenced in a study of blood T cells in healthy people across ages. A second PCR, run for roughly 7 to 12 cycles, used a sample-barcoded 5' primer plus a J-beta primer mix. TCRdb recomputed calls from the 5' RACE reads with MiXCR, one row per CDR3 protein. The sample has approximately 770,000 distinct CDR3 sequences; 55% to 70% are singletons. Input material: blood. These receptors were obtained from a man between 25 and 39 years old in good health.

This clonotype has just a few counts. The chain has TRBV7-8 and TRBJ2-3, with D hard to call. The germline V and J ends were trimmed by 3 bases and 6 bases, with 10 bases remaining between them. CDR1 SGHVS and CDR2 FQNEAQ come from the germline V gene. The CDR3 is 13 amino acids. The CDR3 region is CASSFGSSDTQYF. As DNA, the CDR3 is TGTGCCAGCAGCTTCGGCAGTTCGGATACGCAGTATTTT.

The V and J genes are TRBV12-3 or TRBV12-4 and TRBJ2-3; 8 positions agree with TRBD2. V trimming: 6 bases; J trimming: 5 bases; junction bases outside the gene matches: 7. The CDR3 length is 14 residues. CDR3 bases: TGTGCCAGCAGCTGGACTAGCCGTGAAGATACGCAGTATTTT. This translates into CASSWTSREDTQYF.

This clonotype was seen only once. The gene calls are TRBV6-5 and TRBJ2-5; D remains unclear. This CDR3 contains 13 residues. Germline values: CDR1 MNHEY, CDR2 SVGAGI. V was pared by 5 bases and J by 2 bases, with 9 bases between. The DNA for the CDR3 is TGTGCCAGCAGTGACCAGGTACAAGAGACCCAGTACTTC. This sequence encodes CASSDQVQETQYF.

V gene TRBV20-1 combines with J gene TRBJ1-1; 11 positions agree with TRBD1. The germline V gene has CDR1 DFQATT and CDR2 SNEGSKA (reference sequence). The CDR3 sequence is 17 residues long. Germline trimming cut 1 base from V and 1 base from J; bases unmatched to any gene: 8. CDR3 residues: CSARGRGTGGWNTEAFF. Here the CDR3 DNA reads TGCAGTGCTAGAGGCCGGGGGACAGGGGGTTGGAACACTGAAGCTTTCTTT.

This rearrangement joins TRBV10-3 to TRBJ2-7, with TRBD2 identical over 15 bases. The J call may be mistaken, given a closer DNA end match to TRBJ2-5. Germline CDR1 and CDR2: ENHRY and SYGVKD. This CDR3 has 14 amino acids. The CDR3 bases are TGTGCCATCAGCGGGACTAGCGGGGGGGAGACCCAGTACTTC. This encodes CAISGTSGGETQYF.

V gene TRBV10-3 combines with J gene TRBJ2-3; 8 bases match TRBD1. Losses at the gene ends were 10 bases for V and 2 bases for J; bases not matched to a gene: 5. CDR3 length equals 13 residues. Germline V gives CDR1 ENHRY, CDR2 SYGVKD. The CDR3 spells CATGTGNTDTQYF. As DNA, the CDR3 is TGTGCCACGGGGACAGGTAACACAGATACGCAGTATTTT.

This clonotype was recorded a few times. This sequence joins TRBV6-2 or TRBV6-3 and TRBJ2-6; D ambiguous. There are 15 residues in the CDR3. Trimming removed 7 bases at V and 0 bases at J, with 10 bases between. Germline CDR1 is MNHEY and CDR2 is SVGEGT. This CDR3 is CASIEDPSGANVLTF. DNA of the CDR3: TGTGCCAGCATTGAGGATCCCTCTGGGGCCAACGTCCTGACTTTC.

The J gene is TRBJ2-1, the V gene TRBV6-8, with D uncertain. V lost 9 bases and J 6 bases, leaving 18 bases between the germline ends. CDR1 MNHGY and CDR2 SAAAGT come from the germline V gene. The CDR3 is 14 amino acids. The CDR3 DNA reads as TGTGCCAGTTCTACGGCCAGTCCATGCAATGAGCAGTTCTTC. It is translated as CASSTASPCNEQFF.

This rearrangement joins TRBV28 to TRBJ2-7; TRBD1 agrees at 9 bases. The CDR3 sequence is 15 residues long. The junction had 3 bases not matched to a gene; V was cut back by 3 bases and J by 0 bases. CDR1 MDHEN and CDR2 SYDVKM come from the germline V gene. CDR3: CASSFGTGFSYEQYF. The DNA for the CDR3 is TGTGCCAGCAGTTTTGGGACAGGGTTCTCCTACGAGCAGTACTTC.

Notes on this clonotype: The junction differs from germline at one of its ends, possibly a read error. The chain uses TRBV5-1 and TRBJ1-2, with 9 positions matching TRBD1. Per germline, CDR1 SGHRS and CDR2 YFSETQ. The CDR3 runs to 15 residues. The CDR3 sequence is CASRQGQGEYYGCTF. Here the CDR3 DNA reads TGCGCCAGCAGGCAGGGACAGGGCGAATACTATGGCTGCACCTTC. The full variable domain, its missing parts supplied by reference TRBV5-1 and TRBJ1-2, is KAGVTQTPRYLIKTRGQQVTLSCSPISGHRSVSWYQQTPGQGLQFLFEYFSETQRNKGNFPGRFSGRQFSNSRSEMNVSTLELGDSALYLCASRQGQGEYYGCTFGSGTRLTVV.

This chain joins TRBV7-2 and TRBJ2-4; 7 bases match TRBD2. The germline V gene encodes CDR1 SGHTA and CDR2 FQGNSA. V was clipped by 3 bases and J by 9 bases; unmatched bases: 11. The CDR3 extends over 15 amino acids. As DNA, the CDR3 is TGTGCCAGCAGCTTTTCGGCGGGGGAACAGAGCATTCAGTACTTC. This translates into CASSFSAGEQSIQYF. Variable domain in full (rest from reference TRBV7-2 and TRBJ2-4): GAGVSQSPSNKVTEKGKDVELRCDPISGHTALYWYRQSLGQGLEFLIYFQGNSAPDKSGLPSDRFSAERTGGSVSTLTIQRTQQEDSAVYLCASSFSAGEQSIQYFGAGTRLSVL.

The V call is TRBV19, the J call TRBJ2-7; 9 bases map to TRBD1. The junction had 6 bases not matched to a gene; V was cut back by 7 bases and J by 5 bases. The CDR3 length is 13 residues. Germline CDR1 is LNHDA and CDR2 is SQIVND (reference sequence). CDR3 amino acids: CASKGTGIHEQYF. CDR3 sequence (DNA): TGTGCCAGTAAAGGGACAGGGATACACGAGCAGTACTTC.

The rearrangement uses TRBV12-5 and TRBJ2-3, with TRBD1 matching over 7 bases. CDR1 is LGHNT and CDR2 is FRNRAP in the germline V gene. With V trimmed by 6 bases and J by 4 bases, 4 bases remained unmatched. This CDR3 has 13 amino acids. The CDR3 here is CASGLGGADTQYF. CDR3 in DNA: TGTGCTAGTGGATTAGGGGGCGCAGATACGCAGTATTTT.

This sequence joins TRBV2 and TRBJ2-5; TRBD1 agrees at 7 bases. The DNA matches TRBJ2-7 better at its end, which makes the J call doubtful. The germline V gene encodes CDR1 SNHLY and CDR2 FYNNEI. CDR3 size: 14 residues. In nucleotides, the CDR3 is TGTGCCAGCAGGATACGGGACAGTGCTTACGAGCAGTACTTC. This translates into CASRIRDSAYEQYF.